These 26 T cell receptor beta chains were all obtained from the same sample, sequenced in a study of blood T cell repertoires in COVID-19. Measured with immunoSEQ multiplex PCR; TCRdb has only the in-frame clones, and not every one. Among 150,000 to 200,000 clones, over 75% were seen once, and the ten largest hold roughly 0.56%. Sequenced sample: peripheral blood. The receptors were sampled from a man aged 45 to 65 with acute or convalescent COVID-19.

The gene calls are TRBV4-1 and TRBJ2-1; unclear D gene. Looked up from germline, CDR1 is MGHRA and CDR2 is YSYEKL. The CDR3 totals 12 residues. V lost 4 bases to trimming and J lost 7 bases, with 8 bases between them. The CDR3 reads CASSRPPNEQFF. The DNA for the CDR3 is TGCGCCAGCAGCCGGCCCCCGAATGAGCAGTTCTTC.

The gene calls are TRBV27 and TRBJ2-7; 7 bases are shared with TRBD1. Per the germline V gene, CDR1 is MNHEY and CDR2 is SMNVEV (reference sequence). The CDR3 contains 14 residues. Trimming cost V 5 bases and J 3 bases; bases outside gene matches: 7. The CDR3 here is CASSPGTAGYEQYV. The CDR3 DNA reads as TGTGCCAGCAGTCCAGGGACAGCAGGCTACGAGCAGTACGTC.

V gene TRBV27 combines with J gene TRBJ2-1; TRBD2 agrees at 7 bases. Looked up from germline, CDR1 is MNHEY and CDR2 is SMNVEV (reference sequence). The CDR3 is 17 residues long. V lost 4 bases and J lost 0; bases outside the gene matches: 9. This chain's CDR3 is CASSSRREIYSYNEQFF. DNA for the CDR3: TGTGCCAGCAGTTCGAGGCGGGAGATCTACTCCTACAATGAGCAGTTCTTC.

This clone has a single count. The V and J genes are TRBV5-6 and TRBJ1-2, with 9 bases that match TRBD1. The CDR3 is made up of 13 amino acids. Looked up from germline, CDR1 is SGHDT and CDR2 is YYEEEE. V was pared by 4 bases and J by 8 bases, with 6 bases of the junction left unmatched. The CDR3 region has the DNA TGTGCCAGCAGCCTGGACAGGGGCGGAGGCTACACCTTC. This sequence encodes CASSLDRGGGYTF.

The CDR3 protein is CATGTGNQPQHF. The CDR3 coding sequence is TGTGCCACTGGGACAGGCAATCAGCCCCAGCATTTT. This chain connects TRBV24-1 to TRBJ1-5; 7 positions agree with TRBD1. There are 12 residues in the CDR3. Germline trimming cut 10 bases from V and 2 bases from J; bases unmatched to any gene: 1. Germline values: CDR1 KGHDR, CDR2 SFDVKD.

The chain is built from TRBV9 and TRBJ2-2, with 9 bases matching TRBD2. Unmatched junction bases numbered 3, after V lost 2 bases and J lost 4 bases. The germline gives CDR1 SGDLS, CDR2 YYNGEE. The CDR3 is 15 residues long. The CDR3 loop is CASSVGSGSTGELFF. CDR3 sequence (DNA): TGTGCCAGCAGCGTGGGTAGCGGGAGCACCGGGGAGCTGTTTTTT.

This sequence joins TRBV7-2 and TRBJ1-4, with D perhaps TRBD1 (6 bases). The CDR3 spans 14 residues. V gave up 8 bases and J gave up 3 bases, with 13 bases separating them. Germline CDR1 and CDR2: SGHTA and FQGNSA. The CDR3 nucleotides read TGTGCCAGCCGCATTGGACAGTCTAATGAAAAACTGTTTTTT. Translating it yields CASRIGQSNEKLFF.

This chain connects TRBV6-5 to TRBJ1-2, with a tentative D call TRBD1 (5 bases). Germline V gene lookup returns CDR1 MNHEY and CDR2 SVGAGI. CDR3 length equals 15 residues. V was pared by 4 bases and J by 3 bases, with 15 bases between. The CDR3, as DNA: TGTGCCAGCAGTTCTCCGGGACTTGAATACTATGGCTACACCTTC. It specifies CASSSPGLEYYGYTF.

This chain's CDR3 is CASSLWGTFDYGYTF. The DNA for the CDR3 is TGTGCCAGCAGCTTGTGGGGGACTTTTGACTATGGCTACACCTTC. V and J are TRBV5-4 and TRBJ1-2; D is perhaps TRBD1 (5 bases). Trimming stripped 1 base from V and 3 bases from J, with 13 bases between. This CDR3 spans 15 amino acids. Germline V gives CDR1 SGHNT, CDR2 YYREEE (reference sequence).

The genes are TRBV19 and TRBJ1-5; maybe TRBD1 (5 bases). Trimming removed 0 bases from V and 7 bases from J, with 7 bases in between. The germline V gene has CDR1 LNHDA and CDR2 SQIVND (reference sequence). The CDR3 has 13 residues. CDR3 bases: TGTGCCAGTAGTATAGACAGGGAACAGCCCCAGCATTTT. Protein: CASSIDREQPQHF.

The chain joins TRBV9 to TRBJ1-1, with 8 bases matching TRBD1. The length of the CDR3 is 15 residues. Germline V gene data show CDR1 as SGDLS and CDR2 as YYNGEE. V lost 4 bases and J lost 5; bases outside the gene matches: 10. DNA of the CDR3: TGTGCCAGCAGCCCGCAGGGGGCGCGTCGGACTGAAGCTTTCTTT. Protein product: CASSPQGARRTEAFF.

J is TRBJ1-6 and V is TRBV13; D not resolved. CDR3 length: 12 amino acids. From germline, CDR1 is PRHDT and CDR2 FYEKMQ (reference sequence). V dropped 8 bases and J dropped 10 bases, with 12 bases sitting between them. The CDR3, as DNA: TGTGCCAGCTCTTGGGCACGGTCACCCCTCCACTTT. Its protein product is CASSWARSPLHF. Full variable domain (missing parts from reference TRBV13 and TRBJ1-6): AAGVIQSPRHLIKEKRETATLKCYPIPRHDTVYWYQQGPGQDPQFLISFYEKMQSDKGSIPDRFSAQQFSDYHSELNMSSLELGDSALYFCASSWARSPLHFGNGTRLTVT.

The chain recombines TRBV7-9 with TRBJ2-7; 8 nucleotides align to TRBD1. V lost 5 bases to trimming and J lost 3 bases; unmatched junction nucleotides: 6. Per germline, CDR1 SEHNR and CDR2 FQNEAQ (reference sequence). CDR3 size: 14 residues. CDR3 DNA: TGTGCCAGCAGCCCAGGACAGGGCCGCTACGAGCAGTACTTC. The encoded protein is CASSPGQGRYEQYF.

This clone was counted a single time. The junction does not match germline at one end; this may be a read error. V is TRBV28 and J is TRBJ2-4, with a weak D call TRBD1 (5 bases). Germline lookup yields CDR1 MDHEN and CDR2 SYDVKM. The CDR3 consists of 13 residues. For the CDR3, the DNA is TGCGCTTCAGGGTTATTGGCCAAAAACATTCAGTACTTC. Translating gives CASGLLAKNIQYF.

This clone was seen a few times. V is TRBV7-8 and J is TRBJ1-1; 7 bases fit TRBD1. Germline trimming cut 4 bases from V and 11 bases from J; bases unmatched to any gene: 10. This CDR3 comprises 13 residues. Germline CDR1 and CDR2: SGHVS and FQNEAQ. The CDR3 spells CASSYRREGAAFF. The CDR3 DNA sequence: TGTGCCAGCAGCTACCGCCGGGAGGGGGCGGCTTTCTTT.

V gene TRBV28 combines with J gene TRBJ1-2; TRBD1 matches 9 bases. J gave up 4 bases and V 4 bases, and 7 bases lay outside the gene matches. CDR1 MDHEN and CDR2 SYDVKM come from the germline V gene. This CDR3 comprises 15 residues. In DNA, the CDR3 is TGTGCCAGCAGTTCGTACAGGGGGCTTATCTATGGCTACACCTTC. Amino acid sequence: CASSSYRGLIYGYTF.

V usage is TRBV19 and J usage is TRBJ2-2; D ambiguous. There are 13 residues in the CDR3. Trimming removed 7 bases at V and 4 bases at J, with 10 bases between. CDR1 is LNHDA, CDR2 SQIVND, per germline (reference sequence). The CDR3 nucleotides read TGTGCCAGTACCCCGTTCCTCACCGGGGAGCTGTTTTTT. Translating it yields CASTPFLTGELFF.

This rearrangement joins TRBV3-1 (or the pseudogene TRBV3-2) to TRBJ1-5; 7 nucleotides match TRBD1. Germline trimming cut 4 bases from V and 0 bases from J; bases unmatched to any gene: 6. The CDR3 runs 16 residues. Germline V CDR1 and CDR2: LGHDT, YNNKEL (reference sequence). The CDR3 protein is CASSPEGANSNQPQHF. CDR3 in DNA: TGTGCCAGCAGCCCTGAGGGGGCCAATAGCAATCAGCCCCAGCATTTT.

The chain joins TRBV19 to TRBJ2-3, with 9 positions matching TRBD1. Trimming at V came to 8 bases and at J to 4 bases, leaving 13 bases not matched to a gene. The CDR3 sequence is 16 residues long. Germline CDR1 LNHDA, CDR2 SQIVND (reference sequence). The CDR3 sequence is CASVPEYRGRPDTQYF. The CDR3 DNA follows: TGTGCCAGTGTCCCGGAGTACAGGGGGCGCCCAGATACGCAGTATTTT.

CDR3 bases: TGTGCCAGCAGCGTAATGGAGAATGAGCAGTTCTTC. Residues: CASSVMENEQFF. The J gene is TRBJ2-1, the V gene TRBV9; D call uncertain. Germline V gene sequence: CDR1 SGDLS, CDR2 YYNGEE. Between the trimmed V and J ends, which lost 1 base and 7 bases, there was a span of 6 bases. This CDR3 comprises 12 residues.

The V and J genes are TRBV7-9 and TRBJ2-5, with 12 bases lining up with TRBD2. The CDR3 totals 11 residues. Germline V lookup: CDR1 SEHNR, CDR2 FQNEAQ (reference sequence). Trimming at V came to 4 bases and at J to 14 bases, leaving 2 bases not matched to a gene. CDR3 loop: CASSSSGGDYF. The DNA of the CDR3 is TGTGCCAGCAGCTCTAGCGGGGGGGACTACTTC.

The J gene is TRBJ1-4, the V gene TRBV18; possibly TRBD1 for D (6 bases). The CDR3 contains 15 residues. Germline V gene sequence: CDR1 KGHSH, CDR2 LQKENI. V lost 0 bases and J 3 bases, leaving 8 bases between the germline ends. The CDR3 loop reads CASSPPDRSNEKLFF. The CDR3 region has the DNA TGTGCCAGCTCACCACCTGACAGGTCTAATGAAAAACTGTTTTTT.

The chain carries TRBV7-2 and TRBJ2-7, with 11 positions matching TRBD2. Germline CDR1 SGHTA, CDR2 FQGNSA. V shed 2 bases and J 7 bases; nucleotides not matched to a gene: 7. The CDR3 is 15 amino acids. CDR3 in amino acids: CASSLKFSGGVEQYV. CDR3 DNA sequence: TGTGCCAGCAGCTTAAAGTTTAGCGGGGGGGTTGAGCAGTACGTC.

V and J are TRBV29-1 and TRBJ1-4; D ambiguous. The CDR3 consists of 13 residues. CDR1 is SQVTM, CDR2 ANQGSEA, per germline. Trimming removed 7 bases at V and 3 bases at J, with 12 bases between. In DNA form, the CDR3 reads TGCAGCGCCGTTGGGAGCCCTAATGAAAAACTGTTTTTT. It specifies CSAVGSPNEKLFF.

This sequence joins TRBV27 and TRBJ1-2, with 9 nucleotides matching TRBD1. From germline, CDR1 is MNHEY and CDR2 SMNVEV (reference sequence). With 5 bases clipped from V and 6 bases from J, the junction kept 10 bases outside the gene matches. CDR3 length: 15 amino acids. The CDR3 bases are TGTGCCAGCAGTCCTCGGGACAGGGCTGGGGATGGCTACACCTTC. This translates into CASSPRDRAGDGYTF.

On this clone: Other nucleotide sequences in the sample specify the same CDR3. V usage is TRBV6-6 and J usage is TRBJ1-1; TRBD1 matches at 7 bases. The CDR3 consists of 14 residues. Germline V gives CDR1 MNHNY, CDR2 SVGAGI (reference sequence). Trimming took 4 bases from V and 4 from J; bases not matched to a gene: 6. CDR3: CASSSAAGGTEAFF. The CDR3 DNA follows: TGTGCCAGCAGTTCCGCCGCAGGGGGCACTGAAGCTTTCTTT.